These 29 T cell receptor beta chains came from one sample sequenced in a study of OX40 agonist ivuxolimab in advanced cancers. Data came from immunoSEQ multiplex PCR; TCRdb stores just in-frame clones and leaves some out. The table lists about 30,000 clones, approximately 84% of them singletons, with roughly 28% in the top ten. The specimen comprised CD4+ or CD8+ T cells sorted from blood, sampled in a trial of the OX40 agonist ivuxolimab. These receptors all stem from an adult with an advanced solid tumor such as melanoma, head and neck, liver or kidney cancer.

The chain links TRBV9 to TRBJ2-2, with 7 bases identical to TRBD2. Germline trimming cut 0 bases from V and 2 bases from J; bases unmatched to any gene: 7. Looked up from germline, CDR1 is SGDLS and CDR2 is YYNGEE. The CDR3 has 17 amino acids. CDR3 loop: CASSVEVSGPNTGELFF. In DNA, the CDR3 is TGTGCCAGCAGCGTAGAAGTTAGCGGGCCAAACACCGGGGAGCTGTTTTTT.

The chain combines TRBV6-1 with TRBJ1-2; perhaps TRBD1 as D (6 bases). V was clipped by 8 bases and J by 2 bases, with 15 bases between them. CDR3 length: 14 amino acids. In germline, CDR1 is MNHNS, CDR2 SASEGT. CDR3 protein: CASSHRGPNYGYTF. The CDR3 DNA sequence: TGTGCCAGCTCCCACCGGGGGCCGAACTATGGCTACACCTTC.

CDR3 loop: CASSQDPYEQYF. As DNA, the CDR3 is TGTGCCAGCAGCCAAGACCCCTACGAGCAGTACTTC. The V gene is TRBV14, the J gene TRBJ2-7; D not resolved. In germline, CDR1 is SGHDN, CDR2 FVKESK. V shed 0 bases and J shed 2 bases, with 2 bases lying between them. This CDR3 has 12 residues.

V is TRBV9 and J is TRBJ1-5; tentatively, D is TRBD1 (5 bases). The germline V gene encodes CDR1 SGDLS and CDR2 YYNGEE. V was shortened by 0 bases and J by 6 bases, with 13 bases between the two germline ends. This CDR3 comprises 15 residues. CDR3 bases: TGTGCCAGCAGCGTAGGGGGGGGTGCGAGTCAGCCCCAGCATTTT. This codes for CASSVGGGASQPQHF.

Comments on this clone: The same CDR3 arises from other DNA sequences in this sample as well. V is TRBV11-3 and J is TRBJ2-1; 13 nucleotides agree with TRBD2. The CDR3 has 16 residues. CDR1 is SGHNT, CDR2 YENEEA, per germline. Trimming took 4 bases from V and 3 from J; bases not matched to a gene: 3. DNA for the CDR3: TGTGCCAGCAGCTCTCGGACTAGCGGGAGCTACAATGAGCAGTTCTTC. Translating gives CASSSRTSGSYNEQFF.

The table lists this clone with a few counts. The rearrangement joins TRBV28 to TRBJ1-5, with TRBD1 as a possible D gene (5 bases). Germline V lookup: CDR1 MDHEN, CDR2 SYDVKM. Trimming left V 1 base short and J 3 bases short, with 7 bases between. There are 14 residues in the CDR3. CDR3 DNA sequence: TGTGCCAGCAGTTTATCCAGGGACAATCAGCCCCAGCATTTT. Its protein product is CASSLSRDNQPQHF.

The J gene is TRBJ1-5, the V gene TRBV7-6; a weak D match, TRBD1 (5 bases). The CDR3 is 14 amino acids. Per the germline V gene, CDR1 is SGHVS and CDR2 is FNYEAQ. V lost 1 base and J 4 bases, leaving 8 bases between the germline ends. Here the CDR3 reads CASSLEAGNQPQHF. The CDR3 DNA reads TGTGCCAGCAGCTTAGAGGCAGGGAATCAGCCCCAGCATTTT.

The chain links TRBV5-1 to TRBJ2-2; TRBD1 or TRBD2 may be the D gene (5 bases each). CDR3 length equals 13 residues. The germline gives CDR1 SGHRS, CDR2 YFSETQ. Trimming shortened V by 3 bases and J by 6 bases, and 9 bases separated the two germline ends. This CDR3 reads CASSWGIAGELFF. Written as DNA, the CDR3 is TGCGCCAGCAGCTGGGGGATAGCCGGGGAGCTGTTTTTT.

The genes are TRBV7-9 and TRBJ1-1; TRBD1 matches at 7 bases. CDR3 length equals 16 residues. CDR1 and CDR2 (germline): SEHNR, FQNEAQ (reference sequence). After removal of 4 bases from V and 6 bases from J, the junction contained 14 bases not matched to a gene. DNA of the CDR3: TGTGCCAGCAGCTCCATGACAGGGAGGTCTGTAGCTGAAGCTTTCTTT. Translation: CASSSMTGRSVAEAFF. Based on the CDR3 plus reference TRBV7-9 and TRBJ1-1, the full variable domain is DTGVSQNPRHKITKRGQNVTFRCDPISEHNRLYWYRQTLGQGPEFLTYFQNEAQLEKSRLLSDRFSAERPKGSFSTLEIQRTEQGDSAMYLCASSSMTGRSVAEAFFGQGTRLTVV.

This chain links TRBV19 with TRBJ2-6; perhaps D is TRBD1 or TRBD2 (5 bases each). CDR1 and CDR2 (germline): LNHDA, SQIVND (reference sequence). The CDR3 is 19 amino acids. The V end was cut by 9 bases, the J end by 0 bases, with 24 bases between. The CDR3 sequence: CASMRFRDARSSGANVLTF. CDR3 nucleotide sequence: TGTGCCAGCATGAGGTTCAGGGACGCCCGGAGCTCTGGGGCCAACGTCCTGACTTTC.

The chain couples TRBV2 to TRBJ2-1; the match to TRBD2 covers 8 bases. Germline trimming cut 4 bases from V and 4 bases from J; bases unmatched to any gene: 6. In germline, CDR1 is SNHLY, CDR2 FYNNEI. The CDR3 has 15 amino acids. CDR3 nucleotides: TGTGCCAGCAGTGGCGGGGGGAGCCCTTACAATGAGCAGTTCTTC. Translation gives CASSGGGSPYNEQFF.

This rearrangement joins TRBV10-3 to TRBJ2-5; no clear D gene. This CDR3 spans 16 amino acids. Per the germline V gene, CDR1 is ENHRY and CDR2 is SYGVKD. V was clipped by 0 bases and J by 1 base, with 12 bases between them. Here the CDR3 reads CAISESSGRPQETQYF. The CDR3 bases are TGTGCCATCAGTGAGTCGTCCGGACGTCCCCAAGAGACCCAGTACTTC.

This rearrangement joins TRBV7-2 to TRBJ2-7; D is unresolved. Trimming cost V 0 bases and J 2 bases, with 2 bases left between them. CDR1 is SGHTA, CDR2 FQGNSA, per germline. The CDR3 length is 12 residues. CDR3 sequence reads: CASSLATYEQYF. The CDR3 DNA reads as TGTGCCAGCAGCTTAGCCACCTACGAGCAGTACTTC.

With respect to this clone: An end of the junction does not agree with germline; a read error may underlie this. The sample has other DNA sequences that encode this CDR3 too. The chain uses TRBV6-6 and TRBJ2-7; no clear D. CDR1 and CDR2 from the germline V gene are MNHNY and SVGAGI (reference sequence). The CDR3 is made up of 14 amino acids. The CDR3, as DNA: TGTGCCAGCAGTTACCAGGACCGGCTATACGAGCAGTATTTC. It yields the protein CASSYQDRLYEQYF.

The chain joins TRBV19 to TRBJ2-2; possibly TRBD1 for D (6 bases). CDR1 is LNHDA, CDR2 SQIVND, per germline (reference sequence). Trimming removed 11 bases at V and 2 bases at J, with 18 bases between. This CDR3 has 15 residues. Here the CDR3 DNA reads TGTGCCTCCACCCTGGGGGCGTCTAACACCGGGGAGCTGTTTTTT. The encoded protein is CASTLGASNTGELFF.

This chain connects TRBV4-1 to TRBJ1-2; D perhaps matches TRBD1 (6 bases). Germline lookup yields CDR1 MGHRA and CDR2 YSYEKL. With 4 bases removed from V and 5 bases from J, the gap between germline ends came to 14 bases. This CDR3 is 14 amino acids long. The DNA for the CDR3 is TGCGCCAGCAGCCTATCGACAGGAACGTATGGCTACACCTTC. This encodes CASSLSTGTYGYTF.

The chain joins TRBV6-1 to TRBJ1-1; D is unresolved. Per germline, CDR1 MNHNS and CDR2 SASEGT. V shed 7 bases and J shed 6 bases, with 15 bases lying between them. This CDR3 comprises 13 residues. In DNA, the CDR3 is TGTGCCAGCATGATAGGCGGTCTTGCTGAAGCTTTCTTT. Protein sequence: CASMIGGLAEAFF.

V is TRBV5-1 and J is TRBJ2-1; 11 bases are a match to TRBD2. Germline V gene sequence: CDR1 SGHRS, CDR2 YFSETQ. The junction had 7 bases not matched to a gene; V was cut back by 4 bases and J by 4 bases. The CDR3 runs to 16 residues. DNA for the CDR3: TGCGCCAGCAGCAAGGGACTAGCGGACCTTTACAATGAGCAGTTCTTC. Its translation is CASSKGLADLYNEQFF.

This chain joins TRBV18 and TRBJ2-5; the match to TRBD2 covers 13 bases. The CDR3 loop spans 16 amino acids. Per the germline V gene, CDR1 is KGHSH and CDR2 is LQKENI. Germline trimming cut 6 bases from V and 5 bases from J; bases unmatched to any gene: 9. CDR3 region: CASSPTSGGADETQYF. For the CDR3, the DNA is TGTGCCAGCTCGCCTACTAGCGGGGGGGCCGATGAGACCCAGTACTTC. Looking up the rest from reference TRBV18 and TRBJ2-5 gives the full variable domain: NAGVMQNPRHLVRRRGQEARLRCSPMKGHSHVYWYRQLPEEGLKFMVYLQKENIIDESGMPKERFSAEFPKEGPSILRIQQVVRGDSAAYFCASSPTSGGADETQYFGPGTRLLVL.

The chain recombines TRBV5-1 with TRBJ2-1; maybe TRBD2 (5 bases). The CDR3 has 16 amino acids. Trimming took 0 bases from V and 0 from J, leaving 10 bases between them. Germline values: CDR1 SGHRS, CDR2 YFSETQ. The chain's CDR3 is CASSLAQRGSYNEQFF. DNA of the CDR3: TGCGCCAGCAGCTTGGCCCAACGGGGCTCCTACAATGAGCAGTTCTTC.

J is TRBJ2-6 and V is TRBV7-6; 7 bases align to TRBD1. V lost 5 bases and J lost 4; bases outside the gene matches: 8. The CDR3 covers 16 residues. Germline-derived CDR1 and CDR2 are SGHVS and FNYEAQ. In nucleotides, the CDR3 is TGTGCCAGCAGCCATCGAACAGGGGCCGGGGCCAACGTCCTGACTTTC. Protein sequence: CASSHRTGAGANVLTF.

The chain combines TRBV5-6 with TRBJ1-4; 10 nucleotides line up with TRBD1. Per germline, CDR1 SGHDT and CDR2 YYEEEE. This CDR3 region has 14 residues. V lost 5 bases to trimming and J lost 8 bases; unmatched junction nucleotides: 6. In DNA, the CDR3 is TGTGCCAGCAGTGCCGGGACAGGGGTGGAAAAACTGTTTTTT. This encodes CASSAGTGVEKLFF.

The rearrangement joins TRBV5-5 to TRBJ2-7; possible D gene TRBD2, 6 bases. The CDR3 spans 14 residues. Trimming removed 4 bases from V and 0 bases from J, with 11 bases in between. The germline V gene has CDR1 SGHKS and CDR2 YYEKEE (reference sequence). CDR3 loop: CASSQWEASYEQYF. In nucleotides, the CDR3 is TGTGCCAGCAGCCAATGGGAGGCCTCCTACGAGCAGTACTTC.

V gene TRBV27 combines with J gene TRBJ2-7; maybe TRBD2 (7 bases). Germline V CDR1 and CDR2: MNHEY, SMNVEV (reference sequence). Trimming stripped 2 bases from V and 3 bases from J, with 14 bases between. The CDR3 covers 15 residues. The CDR3 region is CASSLQGRVGYEQYF. CDR3 bases: TGTGCCAGCAGTTTACAGGGGAGGGTGGGCTACGAGCAGTACTTC.

The chain has TRBV4-3 and TRBJ2-6, with unresolved D. Per germline, CDR1 LGHNA and CDR2 YSLEER. V was shortened by 0 bases and J by 0 bases, with 9 bases between the two germline ends. The CDR3 totals 17 residues. DNA of the CDR3: TGCGCCAGCAGCCAAGATGGTCAGAACTCTGGGGCCAACGTCCTGACTTTC. Its protein product is CASSQDGQNSGANVLTF.

The chain has TRBV14 and TRBJ2-1; TRBD1 matches at 8 bases. The germline gives CDR1 SGHDN, CDR2 FVKESK. V trimming: 3 bases; J trimming: 5 bases; junction bases outside the gene matches: 12. This CDR3 contains 17 residues. In DNA, the CDR3 is TGTGCCAGCAGCCAGCGTCCGGGACAGGCACTCCACAATGAGCAGTTCTTC. It translates to CASSQRPGQALHNEQFF.

The rearrangement uses TRBV5-6 and TRBJ1-2; D not certain. Trimming removed 1 base from V and 0 bases from J, with 19 bases in between. The germline V gene has CDR1 SGHDT and CDR2 YYEEEE. The CDR3 is 18 amino acids. The CDR3 region is CASSLSGAGVYSNYGYTF. The CDR3 nucleotides read TGTGCCAGCAGCTTGTCTGGAGCAGGAGTTTATTCTAACTATGGCTACACCTTC. Looking up the rest from reference TRBV5-6 and TRBJ1-2 gives the full variable domain: DAGVTQSPTHLIKTRGQQVTLRCSPKSGHDTVSWYQQALGQGPQFIFQYYEEEERQRGNFPDRFSGHQFPNYSSELNVNALLLGDSALYLCASSLSGAGVYSNYGYTFGSGTRLTVV.

The chain carries TRBV4-1 and TRBJ2-7, with D possibly matching TRBD2 (5 bases). The V end lost 4 bases, the J end lost 1 base, and 11 bases lay between the germline ends. Germline V CDR1 and CDR2: MGHRA, YSYEKL. CDR3 size: 14 residues. Here the CDR3 DNA reads TGCGCCAGCAGCCCACTAGTTCGGTCCTACGAGCAGTACTTC. It codes for CASSPLVRSYEQYF.

The CDR3 is CASSWTGEEQYF. The CDR3, as DNA: TGTGCCAGCAGCTGGACAGGGGAGGAGCAGTACTTC. The chain links TRBV5-5 to TRBJ2-7; 9 nucleotides align to TRBD1. CDR3 length: 12 amino acids. The V gene end was trimmed by 3 bases and the J gene end by 7 bases; junction bases not matched to a gene: 2. In germline, CDR1 is SGHKS, CDR2 YYEKEE (reference sequence).